This T cell receptor (beta chain) appears in the sequencing data of a study of cytomegalovirus exposure and HLA in healthy donors. Study results and caveats: A later analysis linked a missense variant in DCLRE1C to the trimming of TCR beta V and J genes. The listing of 150 to 200 TCR beta chains classed them as cytomegalovirus-associated.

With 60 Vbeta and 13 Jbeta primers, the PCR was carried out. The protocol was immunoSEQ multiplex PCR, while the TCRdb copy is restricted to in-frame clones and leaves out a portion. The table shows 99,000 or so clones, with around 80% occurring only once. In the case of this clone: Its target is unknown.

Sequencing input: PBMCs. This receptor was identified in a male donor in good health and CMV-seropositive.

The CDR3 sequence: CASSSAAGAPYEQYF. CDR3 coding DNA: TGTGCCAGCAGTTCCGCGGCGGGGGCCCCCTACGAGCAGTACTTC. This chain joins TRBV7-2 and TRBJ2-7; possible D gene TRBD2, 7 bases. The germline V and J ends were trimmed by 6 bases and 2 bases, with 17 bases remaining between them. The CDR3 runs to 15 residues. From germline, CDR1 is SGHTA and CDR2 FQGNSA.